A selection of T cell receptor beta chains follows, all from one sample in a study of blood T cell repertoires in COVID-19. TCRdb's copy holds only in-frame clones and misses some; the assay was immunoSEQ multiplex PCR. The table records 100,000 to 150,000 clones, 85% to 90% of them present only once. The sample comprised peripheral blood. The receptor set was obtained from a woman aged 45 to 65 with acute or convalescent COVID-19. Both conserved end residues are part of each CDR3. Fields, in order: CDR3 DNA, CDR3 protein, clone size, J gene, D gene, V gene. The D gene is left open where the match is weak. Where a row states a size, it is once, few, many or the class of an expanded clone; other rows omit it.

CDR3nt: TGCGCCAGTAAACAGGGGGCCCTCTCTGGAAACACCATATATTTT
CDR3aa: CASKQGALSGNTIYF
abundance: -
j_gene: TRBJ1-3
d_gene: TRBD1
v_gene: TRBV5-1

CDR3nt: TGTGCCATCAGTGAGTCCCTTAGTAATCAGCCCCAGCATTTT
CDR3aa: CAISESLSNQPQHF
abundance: -
j_gene: TRBJ1-5
d_gene: -
v_gene: TRBV10-3

CDR3nt: TGCGCCAGCATTGAACAGGGTGGAGGATCACCCCTCCACTTT
CDR3aa: CASIEQGGGSPLHF
abundance: -
j_gene: TRBJ1-6
d_gene: -
v_gene: TRBV10-2

CDR3nt: TGTGCCAGCAGTCGACTAGCGGGGGGGCAAGATACGCAGTATTTT
CDR3aa: CASSRLAGGQDTQYF
abundance: -
j_gene: TRBJ2-3
d_gene: TRBD2
v_gene: TRBV6-5

CDR3nt: TGTGCCAGCAGGCCCGGGACAGCCGAGACCCAGTACTTC
CDR3aa: CASRPGTAETQYF
abundance: -
j_gene: TRBJ2-5
d_gene: TRBD1
v_gene: TRBV2

CDR3nt: TGTGCCAGCAGCGGGGGGCAGTCTAATAATTCACCCCTCCACTTT
CDR3aa: CASSGGQSNNSPLHF
abundance: -
j_gene: TRBJ1-6
d_gene: -
v_gene: TRBV9

CDR3nt: TGTGCCAGCAGCCAGCAGGGCCCTCCTAGCAATCAGCCCCAGCATTTT
CDR3aa: CASSQQGPPSNQPQHF
abundance: -
j_gene: TRBJ1-5
d_gene: -
v_gene: TRBV7-2

CDR3nt: TGTGCCAGTAGTGGGCAGGGCGGAAATGAAAAACTGTTTTTT
CDR3aa: CASSGQGGNEKLFF
abundance: -
j_gene: TRBJ1-4
d_gene: -
v_gene: TRBV19

CDR3nt: TGTGCCAGCTCGATCGGGACTCCGACCTCCTACGAGCAGTACTTC
CDR3aa: CASSIGTPTSYEQYF
abundance: -
j_gene: TRBJ2-7
d_gene: -
v_gene: TRBV18

CDR3nt: TGTGCCAGTAGTATGATGGGGGCTGGGGAGCAGTACTTC
CDR3aa: CASSMMGAGEQYF
abundance: -
j_gene: TRBJ2-7
d_gene: -
v_gene: TRBV19

CDR3nt: TGTGCCAGCAGCTTCTGGGCAGGGAAGGGGGATACGCAGTATTTT
CDR3aa: CASSFWAGKGDTQYF
abundance: -
j_gene: TRBJ2-3
d_gene: -
v_gene: TRBV5-4

CDR3nt: TGTGCCAGCAGCTTATGGGGCGGCGCTGAAGCTTTCTTT
CDR3aa: CASSLWGGAEAFF
abundance: -
j_gene: TRBJ1-1
d_gene: -
v_gene: TRBV7-2

CDR3nt: TGCGCCAGCAGCTTGGGTCGGAATAGCGGCAGTTTTGGAGATACGCAGTATTTT
CDR3aa: CASSLGRNSGSFGDTQYF
abundance: -
j_gene: TRBJ2-3
d_gene: -
v_gene: TRBV5-1

CDR3nt: TGTGCCAGCAGTGTCAGGGGGAACACCGGGGAGCTGTTTTTT
CDR3aa: CASSVRGNTGELFF
abundance: -
j_gene: TRBJ2-2
d_gene: -
v_gene: TRBV2

CDR3nt: TGTGCCAGCAAATGGAGTTCGGACACTGAAGCTTTCTTT
CDR3aa: CASKWSSDTEAFF
abundance: -
j_gene: TRBJ1-1
d_gene: -
v_gene: TRBV2

CDR3nt: TGTGCCTGGACGACAGGGGGCGCTTATGGAAACACCATATATTTT
CDR3aa: CAWTTGGAYGNTIYF
abundance: -
j_gene: TRBJ1-3
d_gene: TRBD1
v_gene: TRBV30

CDR3nt: TGTGCCAGCAGCTTAGGCATAGCGGGGGGATATACGCAGTATTTT
CDR3aa: CASSLGIAGGYTQYF
abundance: -
j_gene: TRBJ2-3
d_gene: TRBD2
v_gene: TRBV11-3

CDR3nt: TGTGCCTGGAGCGACAGAGGCCTGGTCATATATTTT
CDR3aa: CAWSDRGLVIYF
abundance: -
j_gene: TRBJ1-3
d_gene: -
v_gene: TRBV30

CDR3nt: TGCGCCAGCAGCTTGGTACCAGGGGGTTTGCTCGATAATTCACCCCTCCACTTT
CDR3aa: CASSLVPGGLLDNSPLHF
abundance: -
j_gene: TRBJ1-6
d_gene: TRBD1
v_gene: TRBV5-1

CDR3nt: TGTGCCAGCAGCCCCACTGGTCGGTACTATGGCTACACCTTC
CDR3aa: CASSPTGRYYGYTF
abundance: -
j_gene: TRBJ1-2
d_gene: -
v_gene: TRBV7-8

CDR3nt: TGTGCCACCTTAGACCTAGGATTGTCGAATTCACCCCTCCACTTT
CDR3aa: CATLDLGLSNSPLHF
abundance: -
j_gene: TRBJ1-6
d_gene: -
v_gene: TRBV2

CDR3nt: TGTGCCAGCAGCTTGGATCCAACCTACGAGCAGTACTTC
CDR3aa: CASSLDPTYEQYF
abundance: -
j_gene: TRBJ2-7
d_gene: -
v_gene: TRBV5-4

CDR3nt: TGTGCCAGTACCGAGGGCGGCTATGGCTACACCTTC
CDR3aa: CASTEGGYGYTF
abundance: -
j_gene: TRBJ1-2
d_gene: -
v_gene: TRBV19

CDR3nt: TGTGCCAGCACTCGCGGGAAGGGGGCTGAGACCCAGTACTTC
CDR3aa: CASTRGKGAETQYF
abundance: -
j_gene: TRBJ2-5
d_gene: -
v_gene: TRBV7-8

CDR3nt: TGTGCCAGCAGTTACCCTAGCGGGGGCCAAGAGACCCAGTACTTC
CDR3aa: CASSYPSGGQETQYF
abundance: -
j_gene: TRBJ2-5
d_gene: TRBD2
v_gene: TRBV6-2/TRBV6-3

CDR3nt: TGTGCCAGCGGTGTACAGGCCAACGTCCTGACTTTC
CDR3aa: CASGVQANVLTF
abundance: -
j_gene: TRBJ2-6
d_gene: -
v_gene: TRBV18

CDR3nt: TGTGCCAGCAGCCGACAGGGGGCTCGGAACACCGGGGAGCTGTTTTTT
CDR3aa: CASSRQGARNTGELFF
abundance: -
j_gene: TRBJ2-2
d_gene: TRBD1
v_gene: TRBV3-1/TRBV3-2

CDR3nt: TGTGCCTGGACTCACCAGAGGGGGGAAAAACTGTTTTTT
CDR3aa: CAWTHQRGEKLFF
abundance: -
j_gene: TRBJ1-4
d_gene: -
v_gene: TRBV30

CDR3nt: TGCGCCAGCAGCCTAGCGGGCCACCCCACAGATACGCAGTATTTT
CDR3aa: CASSLAGHPTDTQYF
abundance: once
j_gene: TRBJ2-3
d_gene: TRBD2
v_gene: TRBV5-1

CDR3nt: TGTGCCAGTAGTATATCGGGAGAGACCCAGTACTTC
CDR3aa: CASSISGETQYF
abundance: once
j_gene: TRBJ2-5
d_gene: -
v_gene: TRBV19

CDR3nt: TGTGCCAGCAGTCAAGGGGGTTTCGGGAACACTGAAGCTTTCTTT
CDR3aa: CASSQGGFGNTEAFF
abundance: -
j_gene: TRBJ1-1
d_gene: -
v_gene: TRBV27

CDR3nt: TGTGCCAGCAGTTACCGACAGGGACCCACTGAAGCTTTCTTT
CDR3aa: CASSYRQGPTEAFF
abundance: few
j_gene: TRBJ1-1
d_gene: TRBD1
v_gene: TRBV6-2/TRBV6-3

CDR3nt: TGTGCCAGCAGTGGCGGGACAGGGAGTCGTGAAAAACTGTTTTTT
CDR3aa: CASSGGTGSREKLFF
abundance: -
j_gene: TRBJ1-4
d_gene: TRBD1
v_gene: TRBV28

CDR3nt: TGCGCCAGCAGCTTTCAGGCCAATAATGAAAAACTGTTTTTT
CDR3aa: CASSFQANNEKLFF
abundance: -
j_gene: TRBJ1-4
d_gene: -
v_gene: TRBV5-1

CDR3nt: TGCGCCAGCAGCTTGGATGTGAACGGGGGGTCCTACGAGCAGTACTTC
CDR3aa: CASSLDVNGGSYEQYF
abundance: -
j_gene: TRBJ2-7
d_gene: TRBD2
v_gene: TRBV5-1

CDR3nt: TGTGCCAGCAGCTTGGGCAGCGCACCCTACAATGAGCAGTTCTTC
CDR3aa: CASSLGSAPYNEQFF
abundance: -
j_gene: TRBJ2-1
d_gene: -
v_gene: TRBV5-4

CDR3nt: TGTGCCAGCAGCCAAGATTCCCCCGTGAACACTGAAGCTTTCTTT
CDR3aa: CASSQDSPVNTEAFF
abundance: -
j_gene: TRBJ1-1
d_gene: -
v_gene: TRBV3-1/TRBV3-2

CDR3nt: TGTGCCAGCAGGATTAGCGGAGCTCAAGAGACCCAGTACTTC
CDR3aa: CASRISGAQETQYF
abundance: -
j_gene: TRBJ2-5
d_gene: -
v_gene: TRBV2

CDR3nt: TGTGCCAGCAGCGTAGGGACAGGGAGTGGCTATGGCTACACCTTC
CDR3aa: CASSVGTGSGYGYTF
abundance: -
j_gene: TRBJ1-2
d_gene: TRBD1
v_gene: TRBV9

CDR3nt: TGTGCCAGCAGTTTATCGGCTAGCGGGAGGGTTGAGCAGTTCTTC
CDR3aa: CASSLSASGRVEQFF
abundance: few
j_gene: TRBJ2-1
d_gene: TRBD2
v_gene: TRBV27

CDR3nt: TGCGCCAGCAGCCAAGGGGGTACCTATGGCTACACCTTC
CDR3aa: CASSQGGTYGYTF
abundance: -
j_gene: TRBJ1-2
d_gene: -
v_gene: TRBV5-1

CDR3nt: TGTGCCAGCAGTTTCGGGAAGACGAACACCTACGAGCAGTACTTC
CDR3aa: CASSFGKTNTYEQYF
abundance: -
j_gene: TRBJ2-7
d_gene: -
v_gene: TRBV28

CDR3nt: TGTGCCAGCAGTGAGAGGACAGAACAGCCCCAGCATTTT
CDR3aa: CASSERTEQPQHF
abundance: -
j_gene: TRBJ1-5
d_gene: -
v_gene: TRBV2

CDR3nt: TGTGCCAGCAGCCCAACAGCCCAAAATTACTATGGCTACACCTTC
CDR3aa: CASSPTAQNYYGYTF
abundance: few
j_gene: TRBJ1-2
d_gene: -
v_gene: TRBV11-2

CDR3nt: TGTGCCAGCAGTGAACCGACAGGGGGAGGCGAGCAGTACTTC
CDR3aa: CASSEPTGGGEQYF
abundance: -
j_gene: TRBJ2-7
d_gene: TRBD1
v_gene: TRBV6-1

CDR3nt: TGTGCCAGCAGCTTACGACGGGACAGGGGATACACTGAAGCTTTCTTT
CDR3aa: CASSLRRDRGYTEAFF
abundance: -
j_gene: TRBJ1-1
d_gene: TRBD1
v_gene: TRBV11-2

CDR3nt: TGTGCCAGCAGCGTAGCGCCGAACACTAAAGCTTTCTTT
CDR3aa: CASSVAPNTKAFF
abundance: -
j_gene: TRBJ1-1
d_gene: -
v_gene: TRBV9

CDR3nt: TGTGCCAGCAGTTACGAGGGCAGGGGGTCCTACGAGCAGTACTTC
CDR3aa: CASSYEGRGSYEQYF
abundance: -
j_gene: TRBJ2-7
d_gene: TRBD1
v_gene: TRBV6-5

CDR3nt: TGCAGCGTTGGACCCTTAGGGGCACACTATGGCTACACCTTC
CDR3aa: CSVGPLGAHYGYTF
abundance: -
j_gene: TRBJ1-2
d_gene: -
v_gene: TRBV29-1

CDR3nt: TGCGCCAGCAGCTTGGGAGGCCCTAGGGAAAAACTGTTTTTT
CDR3aa: CASSLGGPREKLFF
abundance: -
j_gene: TRBJ1-4
d_gene: -
v_gene: TRBV5-1

CDR3nt: TGTGCCAGCAGTTCGCTAGGTAGCGGGGTTTACAATGAGCAGTTCTTC
CDR3aa: CASSSLGSGVYNEQFF
abundance: -
j_gene: TRBJ2-1
d_gene: TRBD2
v_gene: TRBV27

CDR3nt: TGTGCCAGCAGTTCATCCACCTACGAGCAGTACTTC
CDR3aa: CASSSSTYEQYF
abundance: -
j_gene: TRBJ2-7
d_gene: -
v_gene: TRBV12-3/TRBV12-4

CDR3nt: TGTGCCTGGGAACCCCCCGGTCTCCGGGGGAGGGGCTACACCTTC
CDR3aa: CAWEPPGLRGRGYTF
abundance: -
j_gene: TRBJ1-2
d_gene: -
v_gene: TRBV30

CDR3nt: TGTGCCAGCATCCCTCGGGACACTTTCAACACTGAAGCTTTCTTT
CDR3aa: CASIPRDTFNTEAFF
abundance: -
j_gene: TRBJ1-1
d_gene: -
v_gene: TRBV2

CDR3nt: TGTGCCAGCAGCCCGCAAAGTGGCGGGGAGCCCCAGTACTTC
CDR3aa: CASSPQSGGEPQYF
abundance: once
j_gene: TRBJ2-5
d_gene: -
v_gene: TRBV3-1/TRBV3-2

CDR3nt: TGTGCCTGGAGTTTACGAGGGACTAGCGGCTCCTACGAGCAGTACTTC
CDR3aa: CAWSLRGTSGSYEQYF
abundance: few
j_gene: TRBJ2-7
d_gene: TRBD2
v_gene: TRBV30

CDR3nt: TGCAGCGTTCAACCCCTAGGGGGGGGCACTGAAGCTTTCTTT
CDR3aa: CSVQPLGGGTEAFF
abundance: -
j_gene: TRBJ1-1
d_gene: -
v_gene: TRBV29-1

CDR3nt: TGTGCCAGCAGCTCCCGACTACTAGCGGGAGGACCTACCGGGGAGCTGTTTTTT
CDR3aa: CASSSRLLAGGPTGELFF
abundance: -
j_gene: TRBJ2-2
d_gene: TRBD2
v_gene: TRBV7-9

CDR3nt: TGTGCCAGCAGCTTGGGGACATTCTCCTACGAGCAGTACTTC
CDR3aa: CASSLGTFSYEQYF
abundance: -
j_gene: TRBJ2-7
d_gene: -
v_gene: TRBV7-6